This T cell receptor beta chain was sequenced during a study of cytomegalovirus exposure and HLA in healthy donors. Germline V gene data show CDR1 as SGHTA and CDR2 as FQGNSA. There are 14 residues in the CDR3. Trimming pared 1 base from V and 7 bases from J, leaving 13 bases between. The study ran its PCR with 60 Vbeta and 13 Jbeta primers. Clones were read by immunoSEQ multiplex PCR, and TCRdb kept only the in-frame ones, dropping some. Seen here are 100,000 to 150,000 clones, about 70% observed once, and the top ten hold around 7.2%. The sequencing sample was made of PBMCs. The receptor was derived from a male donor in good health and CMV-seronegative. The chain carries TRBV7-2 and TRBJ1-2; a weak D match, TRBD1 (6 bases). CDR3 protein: CASSLEVQGSGYTF. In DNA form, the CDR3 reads TGTGCCAGCAGCTTAGAGGTACAGGGCAGTGGCTACACCTTC.